A single sample is the source of the 8 T cell receptor beta chains below, sequenced in a study of patients and donors after allogeneic stem cell transplantation. TCRdb reanalysed the RT-PCR reads using MiXCR and keeps one entry per CDR3 protein. The table includes about 960,000 distinct CDR3 sequences, approximately 19% detected once. Sample: blood, either unsorted or a sorted T cell fraction (not recorded which). The receptors stem from a human donor who was either an allogeneic HSCT recipient or a stem cell or donor lymphocyte infusion donor (not recorded which). It is not recorded whose cells these are; they may come from a transplant donor.

This rearrangement joins TRBV18 to TRBJ2-7, with TRBD2 matching 10 bases. CDR1 and CDR2 (germline): KGHSH, LQKENI. This CDR3 has 15 residues. J was trimmed by 5 bases and V by 2 bases; bases with no gene match: 6. This chain's CDR3 is CASSPLSGGADEQYF. The DNA of the CDR3 is TGTGCCAGCTCACCATTAAGCGGGGGGGCTGACGAGCAGTACTTC.

This chain connects TRBV30 to TRBJ1-1; D possibly corresponds to TRBD1 (5 bases). Trimming shortened V by 0 bases and J by 1 base, and 12 bases separated the two germline ends. Germline CDR1 reads GTSNPN; CDR2 reads SVGIG (reference sequence). The length of the CDR3 is 15 residues. CDR3 sequence reads: CAWSVWGGTNTEAFF. Here the CDR3 DNA reads TGTGCCTGGAGTGTGTGGGGAGGGACGAACACTGAAGCTTTCTTT.

J is TRBJ2-7 and V is TRBV2, with TRBD1 matching over 10 bases. Germline CDR1 reads SNHLY; CDR2 reads FYNNEI. Trimming cost V 5 bases and J 3 bases; bases outside gene matches: 7. This CDR3 comprises 15 residues. The CDR3 spells CASSWGGTGDYEQYF. The CDR3 coding sequence is TGTGCCAGCAGTTGGGGCGGGACAGGGGACTACGAGCAGTACTTC. The full variable domain, completed using reference TRBV2 and TRBJ2-7, is EPEVTQTPSHQVTQMGQEVILRCVPISNHLYFYWYRQILGQKVEFLVSFYNNEISEKSEIFDDQFSVERPDGSNFTLKIRSTKLEDSAMYFCASSWGGTGDYEQYFGPGTRLTVT.

Notes on this clonotype: A junction boundary mismatches the germline segment, possibly from a read error. The rearrangement joins TRBV5-1 to TRBJ1-2; 7 nucleotides align to TRBD1. CDR1 SGHRS and CDR2 YFSETQ come from the germline V gene. This CDR3 is built from 12 residues. CDR3 in amino acids: CASSLGDREIAF. In nucleotides, the CDR3 is TGCGCCAGCAGCTTAGGCGACAGGGAGATTGCCTTC. Filled out from reference TRBV5-1 and TRBJ1-2, the complete variable domain reads KAGVTQTPRYLIKTRGQQVTLSCSPISGHRSVSWYQQTPGQGLQFLFEYFSETQRNKGNFPGRFSGRQFSNSRSEMNVSTLELGDSALYLCASSLGDREIAFGSGTRLTVV.

The genes are TRBV5-5 and TRBJ1-1; 8 bases fit TRBD1. V lost 3 bases and J lost 5; bases outside the gene matches: 12. CDR3 length: 16 amino acids. The germline gives CDR1 SGHKS, CDR2 YYEKEE (reference sequence). DNA for the CDR3: TGTGCCAGCAGCTACCCCGCCGGACAGGGAAGTACTGAAGCTTTCTTT. It is translated as CASSYPAGQGSTEAFF.

The chain uses TRBV6-5 and TRBJ2-1; 10 nucleotides match TRBD2. Germline V gene data show CDR1 as MNHEY and CDR2 as SVGAGI. Trimming cost V 0 bases and J 4 bases; bases outside gene matches: 6. This CDR3 is 17 amino acids long. CDR3 sequence: CASSYSIRTSGYNEQFF. DNA for the CDR3: TGTGCCAGCAGTTACTCGATTCGGACTAGCGGATACAATGAGCAGTTCTTC.

This clonotype turned up a few times. The V and J genes are TRBV7-2 and TRBJ1-2; D call uncertain. The CDR3 spans 15 residues. V lost 3 bases and J 5 bases, leaving 16 bases between the germline ends. In germline, CDR1 is SGHTA, CDR2 FQGNSA. Written as DNA, the CDR3 is TGTGCCAGCAGCTTCGAGGCAGGCTTTAAGTATGGCTACACCTTC. Its translation: CASSFEAGFKYGYTF.

This clonotype has only a few counts. The chain links TRBV10-3 to TRBJ1-1, with TRBD1 matching 7 bases. Losses at the gene ends were 0 bases for V and 3 bases for J; bases not matched to a gene: 10. Germline CDR1 is ENHRY and CDR2 is SYGVKD. This CDR3 is 17 amino acids long. CDR3 bases: TGTGCCATCAGTGAGTCTTCACGACAGGGTGGGGACACTGAAGCTTTCTTT. Its translation is CAISESSRQGGDTEAFF.